This T cell receptor beta chain was identified in a study of OX40 agonist ivuxolimab in advanced cancers. The germline V gene encodes CDR1 MNHEY and CDR2 SVGAGI. J lost 4 bases, V lost 1 base, and 6 bases had no gene match. The CDR3 is 16 residues long. Measured with immunoSEQ multiplex PCR; TCRdb has only the in-frame clones, and not every one. The table records some 90,000 clones, under 95% of them present only once. The rearrangement links TRBV6-5 to TRBJ2-2, with 7 bases aligning to TRBD2. The TCR was taken from an adult with an advanced solid tumor such as melanoma, head and neck, liver or kidney cancer. The input for sequencing was CD4+ or CD8+ T cells sorted from blood, taken in a trial of the OX40 agonist ivuxolimab. The CDR3 sequence is CASSYWGGSGTGELFF. The DNA for the CDR3 is TGTGCCAGCAGTTACTGGGGCGGGAGTGGCACCGGGGAGCTGTTTTTT.